This T cell receptor (beta chain) was obtained from a study of blood T cell dynamics during melanoma immunotherapy. In germline, CDR1 is LNHDA, CDR2 SQIVND (reference sequence). This CDR3 contains 15 residues. The V end lost 3 bases, the J end lost 1 base, and 11 bases lay between the germline ends. Method: immunoSEQ multiplex PCR; TCRdb's copy keeps in-frame clones and lacks some. Altogether about 6,000 clones are present, around 80% being singletons, with the ten largest covering 25% to 40%. The sample's time point: week 3, after first cycle of checkpoint inhibitor. The receptor's source is a human donor with melanoma. The source material was blood, sampled from a patient treated with checkpoint blockade. The chain employs TRBV19 and TRBJ2-3, with D perhaps TRBD1 or TRBD2 (6 bases each). CDR3 loop: CASSMEGEGTDTQYF. The CDR3 nucleotides are TGTGCCAGTAGTATGGAGGGGGAAGGCACAGATACGCAGTATTTT. Variable domain in full (rest from reference TRBV19 and TRBJ2-3): DGGITQSPKYLFRKEGQNVTLSCEQNLNHDAMYWYRQDPGQGLRLIYYSQIVNDFQKGDIAEGYSVSREKKESFPLTVTSAQKNPTAFYLCASSMEGEGTDTQYFGPGTRLTVL.